This T cell receptor (beta chain) came from a study of blood T cell repertoires in COVID-19. Study-wide context: The United States, Italy and Spain provided the acute and convalescent COVID-19 samples. PBMCs, B-cell-depleted T cells, or T cells provided the cDNA or gDNA that made up the material.

The V and J ends lost 6 bases and 7 bases respectively, with 9 bases between them. This CDR3 comprises 12 residues. The table came from immunoSEQ multiplex PCR; TCRdb's copy has only in-frame clones and leaves some out. Here the sample spans approximately 250,000 clones, about nine tenths being singletons. The specimen was peripheral blood. This rearrangement joins TRBV12-3 or TRBV12-4 to TRBJ2-2; D is possibly TRBD2 (6 bases). The sequence derives from a woman in her sixties or seventies who had recovered from COVID-19. The CDR3 DNA reads as TGTGCCAGCAGGGGCGGGGTCGGGGAGCTGTTTTTT. It encodes CASRGGVGELFF.